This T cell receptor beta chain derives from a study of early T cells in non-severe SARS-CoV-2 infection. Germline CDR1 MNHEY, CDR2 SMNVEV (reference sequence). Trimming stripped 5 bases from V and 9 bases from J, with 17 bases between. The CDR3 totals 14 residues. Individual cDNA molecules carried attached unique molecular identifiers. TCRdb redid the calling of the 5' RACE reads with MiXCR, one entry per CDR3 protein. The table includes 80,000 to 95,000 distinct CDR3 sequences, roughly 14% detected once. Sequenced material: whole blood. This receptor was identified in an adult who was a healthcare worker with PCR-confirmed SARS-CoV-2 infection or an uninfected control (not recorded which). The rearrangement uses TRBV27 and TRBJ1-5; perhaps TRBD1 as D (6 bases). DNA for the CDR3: TGTGCCAGCAGTCCCCAGGGGAGTGGGCGGCCCCAGCATTTT. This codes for CASSPQGSGRPQHF.